The 12 T cell receptor beta chains below all came from one sample that was sequenced in a study of blood T cell repertoires in COVID-19. Here immunoSEQ multiplex PCR was the method, and the copy in TCRdb shows in-frame clones only, minus some. The table includes about 220,000 clones, about 88% detected once. The specimen was PBMCs or T cells enriched from blood (not recorded which). These TCRs come from a woman aged 25-40 years who had recovered from COVID-19.

The V gene is TRBV13, the J gene TRBJ1-5; 7 nucleotides agree with TRBD1. Looked up from germline, CDR1 is PRHDT and CDR2 is FYEKMQ (reference sequence). J gave up 5 bases and V 3 bases, and 7 bases lay outside the gene matches. This CDR3 spans 15 amino acids. As DNA, the CDR3 is TGTGCCAGCAGCTTGGGACAGCAAAAACATCAGCCCCAGCATTTT. This encodes CASSLGQQKHQPQHF. The variable domain in full, completed from reference TRBV13 and TRBJ1-5, reads AAGVIQSPRHLIKEKRETATLKCYPIPRHDTVYWYQQGPGQDPQFLISFYEKMQSDKGSIPDRFSAQQFSDYHSELNMSSLELGDSALYFCASSLGQQKHQPQHFGDGTRLSIL.

The chain combines TRBV12-3 or TRBV12-4 with TRBJ1-6; 7 nucleotides match TRBD1. The CDR3 is made up of 11 amino acids. The J segment lost 13 bases and the V segment lost 8 bases, leaving 5 bases of the junction unmatched. In DNA form, the CDR3 reads TGTGCCAGCTCCCAGGGGGGCCCCCTCCACTTT. Translating gives CASSQGGPLHF.

The chain's CDR3 is CSALTGEKLFF. The CDR3 bases are TGCAGCGCCTTGACGGGAGAAAAACTGTTTTTT. V and J are TRBV29-1 and TRBJ1-4; D is ambiguous. The CDR3 contains 11 residues. Germline loops: CDR1 SQVTM, CDR2 ANQGSEA. The V end was cut by 7 bases, the J end by 8 bases, with 11 bases between.

This sequence joins TRBV4-3 and TRBJ2-1; TRBD2 aligns across 8 bases. V was pared by 0 bases and J by 3 bases, with 10 bases of the junction left unmatched. The CDR3 consists of 18 residues. Germline lookup yields CDR1 LGHNA and CDR2 YSLEER. The CDR3 is CASSQEGASGPIYNEQFF. CDR3 in DNA: TGCGCCAGCAGCCAAGAGGGTGCTAGCGGGCCAATCTACAATGAGCAGTTCTTC.

The chain couples TRBV3-1 (or the pseudogene TRBV3-2) to TRBJ1-3; TRBD1 might be the D (6 bases). Germline CDR1 and CDR2: LGHDT and YNNKEL (reference sequence). This CDR3 region has 14 residues. The ends were cut back, 7 bases at V and 4 bases at J, with 14 bases in the middle. CDR3 nucleotide sequence: TGTGCCAGCACGGACAGTCCGTTCGGAAACACCATATATTTT. This sequence encodes CASTDSPFGNTIYF.

The genes are TRBV7-9 and TRBJ2-3; D is possibly TRBD1 (6 bases). CDR1 and CDR2 from the germline V gene are SEHNR and FQNEAQ (reference sequence). V was clipped by 4 bases and J by 6 bases, with 17 bases between them. The CDR3 extends over 15 amino acids. The CDR3 here is CASSSGVRVRDTQYF. DNA of the CDR3: TGTGCCAGCAGCTCAGGGGTTCGTGTCAGGGATACGCAGTATTTT.

The chain links TRBV5-1 to TRBJ2-5, with TRBD1 matching 11 bases. Germline CDR1 is SGHRS and CDR2 is YFSETQ. Unmatched junction bases numbered 5, after V lost 0 bases and J lost 4 bases. The CDR3 extends over 16 amino acids. The CDR3 loop reads CASSLGTGGASETQYF. Here the CDR3 DNA reads TGCGCCAGCAGCTTGGGGACAGGGGGCGCGTCAGAGACCCAGTACTTC.

The rearrangement uses TRBV19 and TRBJ2-2, with D unclear. The germline V gene has CDR1 LNHDA and CDR2 SQIVND (reference sequence). There are 15 residues in the CDR3. V dropped 8 bases and J dropped 0 bases, with 13 bases sitting between them. The CDR3 spells CASYALGSNTGELFF. The DNA of the CDR3 is TGTGCCAGTTACGCCCTGGGCTCGAACACCGGGGAGCTGTTTTTT.

J is TRBJ2-7 and V is TRBV4-1, with a weak D call TRBD1 (6 bases). The CDR3 runs to 14 residues. V was cut by 3 bases and J by 2 bases, with 11 bases left in between. CDR1 MGHRA and CDR2 YSYEKL come from the germline V gene. The DNA for the CDR3 is TGCGCCAGCAGCCATAAGGCAGGGGCCTACGAGCAGTACTTC. Encoded protein: CASSHKAGAYEQYF.

The chain combines TRBV12-3 or TRBV12-4 with TRBJ2-3; D unresolved. Trimming cost V 6 bases and J 3 bases, with 7 bases left between them. CDR3 size: 12 residues. The CDR3 sequence is CASSPRTDTQYF. As DNA, the CDR3 is TGTGCCAGCAGCCCCAGGACAGATACGCAGTATTTT.

This clone was observed once. The V gene is TRBV7-2, the J gene TRBJ1-2; TRBD1 aligns across 9 bases. Germline trimming cut 4 bases from V and 8 bases from J; bases unmatched to any gene: 11. The length of the CDR3 is 15 residues. Germline CDR1 and CDR2: SGHTA and FQGNSA. CDR3 amino acids: CASSCTGQGCLGYTF. The DNA of the CDR3 is TGTGCCAGCAGCTGTACGGGACAGGGCTGTTTGGGCTACACCTTC.

The CDR3 sequence: CATNFSGNFYGYTF. Here the CDR3 DNA reads TGTGCCACCAATTTTTCGGGTAACTTCTATGGCTACACCTTC. The V gene is TRBV24-1, the J gene TRBJ1-2; D not resolved. CDR3 length equals 14 residues. V was cut by 8 bases and J by 4 bases, with 16 bases left in between. Per germline, CDR1 KGHDR and CDR2 SFDVKD.